Presented here are 5 T cell receptor beta chains from one specimen sequenced in a study of T-cell memory formation after mild COVID-19. MiXCR was run by TCRdb on the 5' RACE reads, yielding one entry per CDR3 protein. The sample includes some 320,000 distinct CDR3 sequences, more than 15% of them seen just once. Material for sequencing was PBMCs or a T cell subset sorted from them (not recorded which). The receptors derive from a young man who had mild COVID-19 (a few samples of this study predate the infection). Cell type and time point are not known.

The rearrangement links TRBV4-1 to TRBJ2-7; TRBD1 might be the D (5 bases). Germline values: CDR1 MGHRA, CDR2 YSYEKL. V was trimmed by 4 bases and J by 3 bases, leaving 13 bases between them. CDR3 length: 14 amino acids. CDR3 DNA: TGCGCCAGCAGCCTGCGGACATCCTACTACGAGCAGTACTTC. This encodes CASSLRTSYYEQYF.

V and J are TRBV5-1 and TRBJ2-3; D call uncertain. CDR1 is SGHRS and CDR2 is YFSETQ in the germline V gene. V lost 3 bases and J 3 bases, leaving 23 bases between the germline ends. The CDR3 consists of 18 residues. CDR3 sequence (DNA): TGCGCCAGCAGCTCTGAAGGGTGGCCCACCGGTCTGACAGATACGCAGTATTTT. It translates to CASSSEGWPTGLTDTQYF.

The rearrangement uses TRBV20-1 and TRBJ2-3; 7 bases align to TRBD2. The germline gives CDR1 DFQATT, CDR2 SNEGSKA (reference sequence). The CDR3 contains 15 residues. V lost 3 bases to trimming and J lost 2 bases; unmatched junction nucleotides: 8. This chain's CDR3 is CSASTAAGVTDTQYF. The CDR3 DNA reads as TGCAGTGCTAGTACCGCTGCGGGGGTCACAGATACGCAGTATTTT.

This clonotype was counted many times. The V call is TRBV6-5, the J call TRBJ2-1; 8 nucleotides match TRBD1. In germline, CDR1 is MNHEY, CDR2 SVGAGI. V lost 6 bases, J lost 6 bases, and 10 bases stayed unmatched. The CDR3 is made up of 15 amino acids. The CDR3 coding sequence is TGTGCCAGCAGCTCCCAGGGGGCGCTTGGCAATGAGCAGTTCTTC. Translated: CASSSQGALGNEQFF.

The chain links TRBV18 to TRBJ1-2; 7 nucleotides align to TRBD1. The V and J ends lost 2 bases and 3 bases, in that order; junction bases with no gene match: 3. The CDR3 totals 14 residues. Germline V lookup: CDR1 KGHSH, CDR2 LQKENI. CDR3 loop: CASSPGQVDYGYTF. The CDR3 DNA is TGTGCCAGCTCACCAGGACAGGTCGACTATGGCTACACCTTC. Drawing the rest from reference TRBV18 and TRBJ1-2, the complete variable domain is NAGVMQNPRHLVRRRGQEARLRCSPMKGHSHVYWYRQLPEEGLKFMVYLQKENIIDESGMPKERFSAEFPKEGPSILRIQQVVRGDSAAYFCASSPGQVDYGYTFGSGTRLTVV.